Below, one TCR beta chain is given with its context. The antigen is unknown. Trimming left V 7 bases short and J 8 bases short, with 20 bases between. The CDR3 has 14 amino acids. Sample-barcoded 5' priming and a J-beta primer mix drove a second PCR of 7 to 11 cycles. Every cDNA molecule carried a tag from a template-switch adaptor bearing 12 random nucleotides. TCRdb reanalysed the 5' RACE reads using MiXCR and keeps one entry per CDR3 protein. The table shows about 1.6 million distinct CDR3 sequences, with about 35% occurring only once. The record originates from a study of blood T cells in healthy people across ages. Study-level findings and limits: Comparison with aged donors showed that long-lived donors had more naive CD4+ cells and higher diversity. In older individuals, TCR beta diversity per million T cells was lower, falling roughly linearly with age.

Samples each had at least 6 micrograms of total RNA extracted. V usage is TRBV12-3 or TRBV12-4 and J usage is TRBJ1-2; D possibly corresponds to TRBD1 (5 bases). The clonotype originates from a woman under 40 in good health. The sample consisted of blood. In DNA, the CDR3 is TGTGCCAGCAACCTGGTGGCAGGGAGCGCCGGCTACACCTTC. The encoded protein is CASNLVAGSAGYTF.